The source of this TCR beta chain is a study of shared clonotypes between healthy human individuals. General observations from the study: Between a handful of donors, naive CD4 clonotypes were shared at a level of about 5%.

It was into CD45RA+ naive and CD45RA-negative memory subsets that the CD4+ cells were split. To note about this clone: Its antigen is still unknown.

Investigators spread the genomic DNA of each subset evenly over several immunoSEQ plates. Method: immunoSEQ multiplex PCR; TCRdb's copy keeps in-frame clones and lacks some. The sample includes approximately 2.3 million clones, just over 90% of them seen just once. This CDR3 spans 15 amino acids. V was pared by 0 bases and J by 3 bases, with 12 bases between. Germline values: CDR1 MGHRA, CDR2 YSYEKL. This clonotype was sampled from a man younger than 35 in good health. Some clones in this sample may be carry-over from other donors' samples. Sequenced material: naive CD4+ T cells from PBMCs. Subset noted: CD45RA+ positively selected. This sequence joins TRBV4-1 and TRBJ2-7; a possible D gene is TRBD2 (5 bases). This CDR3 is CASSQDWTGNYEQYF. The CDR3 bases are TGCGCCAGCAGCCAAGATTGGACGGGGAACTACGAGCAGTACTTC.